The next 7 T cell receptor beta chains were all read from a single sample in a study of T-cell memory formation after mild COVID-19. TCRdb re-derived calls from the 5' RACE reads in MiXCR, one entry per CDR3 protein. Altogether around 340,000 distinct CDR3 sequences are present, around 21% being singletons, with the ten largest covering around 12%. Material: PBMCs or a T cell subset sorted from them (not recorded which). The receptors originated from an adult woman who had mild COVID-19 (a few samples of this study predate the infection). Cell type and time point are not known.

In this sample, this clonotype turned up a few times. This chain connects TRBV20-1 to TRBJ1-5; maybe TRBD1 (5 bases). Trimming cost V 3 bases and J 7 bases, with 10 bases left between them. Germline values: CDR1 DFQATT, CDR2 SNEGSKA (reference sequence). This CDR3 is built from 12 residues. CDR3 nucleotide sequence: TGCAGTGCTAGTGAAGGGGCACAGCCCCAGCATTTT. Amino acids: CSASEGAQPQHF.

The sample holds many counts of this clonotype. This chain uses TRBV29-1 with TRBJ1-1; tentatively, D is TRBD1 (5 bases). V lost 5 bases and J 4 bases, leaving 14 bases between the germline ends. The CDR3 runs to 13 residues. CDR1 and CDR2 from the germline V gene are SQVTM and ANQGSEA. The chain's CDR3 is CSVNSGRGTEAFF. DNA of the CDR3: TGCAGCGTTAATTCGGGGAGGGGCACTGAAGCTTTCTTT.

This clonotype showed up just a few times. The chain carries TRBV11-2 and TRBJ2-3; TRBD2 agrees at 7 bases. V shed 5 bases, J shed 5 bases, and the junction held 16 bases outside the gene matches. Germline values: CDR1 SGHAT, CDR2 FQNNGV. The CDR3 covers 17 residues. CDR3 nucleotide sequence: TGTGCCAGCAGCGAGCGGAAGTGGCGGGAGTACGAAGATACGCAGTATTTT. Protein: CASSERKWREYEDTQYF.

This clonotype was counted between two and nine times. This chain uses TRBV5-4 with TRBJ1-2; tentatively, D is TRBD1 (5 bases). V was cut by 5 bases and J by 4 bases, with 15 bases left in between. Germline V CDR1 and CDR2: SGHNT, YYREEE (reference sequence). The CDR3 contains 14 residues. The CDR3 coding sequence is TGTGCCAGCAGACGGCCGGGACGGACCTATGGCTACACCTTC. Its protein is CASRRPGRTYGYTF.

The chain carries TRBV12-3 or TRBV12-4 and TRBJ2-3; D is unresolved. This CDR3 is 15 amino acids long. V lost 7 bases, J lost 6 bases, and 20 bases lay in between. CDR3 sequence: CASIPGLHTPDTQYF. Written as DNA, the CDR3 is TGTGCCAGCATCCCTGGATTGCATACACCCGATACGCAGTATTTT.

This chain uses TRBV3-1 with TRBJ2-3; the match to TRBD2 covers 10 bases. The V gene's germline CDR1 is LGHDT and CDR2 YNNKEL (reference sequence). The CDR3 consists of 17 residues. Trimming cost V 1 base and J 1 base; bases outside gene matches: 5. The CDR3 DNA sequence: TGTGCCAGCAGCCAAGGCACTAGCGGGGACCGCACAGATACGCAGTATTTT. Translated, it gives CASSQGTSGDRTDTQYF.

This chain uses TRBV4-1 with TRBJ2-3; perhaps TRBD2 as D (5 bases). Germline CDR1 is MGHRA and CDR2 is YSYEKL. V lost 1 base to trimming and J lost 0 bases, with 5 bases between them. The CDR3 contains 14 residues. DNA of the CDR3: TGCGCCAGCAGCCAAGCGGGAAGCACAGATACGCAGTATTTT. Translated: CASSQAGSTDTQYF.